The present entry profiles one T cell receptor beta chain with its context. Its antigen is as yet unknown. Time point specified: persistent/refractory GD, antithyroid drugs over 5 years with positive TRAb. PBMCs provided the RNA from which the TCR library was made. This specimen belongs to a study of regulatory T cells in long-lasting Graves disease. Across the whole study: Persistent cases were those of Graves' disease that involved over 5 years of antithyroid drugs with positive TSH receptor antibodies.

The CDR3 has 14 amino acids. Germline V gives CDR1 SGHTA, CDR2 FQGNSA. The V gene lost 1 base and the J gene lost 10 bases, with 14 bases spanning the gap. Combining iRepertoire HTBI primers with Arm-PCR of CDR3 regions, the authors built TCR beta libraries. TCRdb itself ran the multiplex PCR reads through MiXCR, one entry per CDR3 protein. The table shows about 400,000 distinct CDR3 sequences, with more than 20% occurring only once. General study findings and limits: Persistent disease showed a preference for TRBV28, TRBJ1-2 and TRBJ2-5.

The clonotype originates from a female donor with Graves disease. This chain links TRBV7-2 with TRBJ1-3, with TRBD1 as a possible D gene (5 bases). Sequenced here: peripheral blood mononuclear cells (PBMCs), sampled when the disease was refractory, from a patient treated with antithyroid drugs. CDR3 residues: CASSLGDARGTIYF. The DNA for the CDR3 is TGTGCCAGCAGCTTAGGGGACGCCCGAGGGACCATATATTTT.